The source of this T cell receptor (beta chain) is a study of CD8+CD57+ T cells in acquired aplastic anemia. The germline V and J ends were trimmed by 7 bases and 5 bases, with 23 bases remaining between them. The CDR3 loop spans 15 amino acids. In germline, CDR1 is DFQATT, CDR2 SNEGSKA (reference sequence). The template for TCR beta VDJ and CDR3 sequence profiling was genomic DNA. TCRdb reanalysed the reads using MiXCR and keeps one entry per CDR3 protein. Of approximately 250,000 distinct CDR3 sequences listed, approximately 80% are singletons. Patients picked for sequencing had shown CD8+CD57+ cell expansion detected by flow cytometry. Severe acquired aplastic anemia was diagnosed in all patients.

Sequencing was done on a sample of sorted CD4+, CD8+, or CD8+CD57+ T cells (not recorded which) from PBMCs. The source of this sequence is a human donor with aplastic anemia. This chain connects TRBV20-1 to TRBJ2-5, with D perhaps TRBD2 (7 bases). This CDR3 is CSVGARGRAGETQYF. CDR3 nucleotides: TGCAGTGTTGGCGCTAGGGGGAGGGCCGGTGAGACCCAGTACTTC.